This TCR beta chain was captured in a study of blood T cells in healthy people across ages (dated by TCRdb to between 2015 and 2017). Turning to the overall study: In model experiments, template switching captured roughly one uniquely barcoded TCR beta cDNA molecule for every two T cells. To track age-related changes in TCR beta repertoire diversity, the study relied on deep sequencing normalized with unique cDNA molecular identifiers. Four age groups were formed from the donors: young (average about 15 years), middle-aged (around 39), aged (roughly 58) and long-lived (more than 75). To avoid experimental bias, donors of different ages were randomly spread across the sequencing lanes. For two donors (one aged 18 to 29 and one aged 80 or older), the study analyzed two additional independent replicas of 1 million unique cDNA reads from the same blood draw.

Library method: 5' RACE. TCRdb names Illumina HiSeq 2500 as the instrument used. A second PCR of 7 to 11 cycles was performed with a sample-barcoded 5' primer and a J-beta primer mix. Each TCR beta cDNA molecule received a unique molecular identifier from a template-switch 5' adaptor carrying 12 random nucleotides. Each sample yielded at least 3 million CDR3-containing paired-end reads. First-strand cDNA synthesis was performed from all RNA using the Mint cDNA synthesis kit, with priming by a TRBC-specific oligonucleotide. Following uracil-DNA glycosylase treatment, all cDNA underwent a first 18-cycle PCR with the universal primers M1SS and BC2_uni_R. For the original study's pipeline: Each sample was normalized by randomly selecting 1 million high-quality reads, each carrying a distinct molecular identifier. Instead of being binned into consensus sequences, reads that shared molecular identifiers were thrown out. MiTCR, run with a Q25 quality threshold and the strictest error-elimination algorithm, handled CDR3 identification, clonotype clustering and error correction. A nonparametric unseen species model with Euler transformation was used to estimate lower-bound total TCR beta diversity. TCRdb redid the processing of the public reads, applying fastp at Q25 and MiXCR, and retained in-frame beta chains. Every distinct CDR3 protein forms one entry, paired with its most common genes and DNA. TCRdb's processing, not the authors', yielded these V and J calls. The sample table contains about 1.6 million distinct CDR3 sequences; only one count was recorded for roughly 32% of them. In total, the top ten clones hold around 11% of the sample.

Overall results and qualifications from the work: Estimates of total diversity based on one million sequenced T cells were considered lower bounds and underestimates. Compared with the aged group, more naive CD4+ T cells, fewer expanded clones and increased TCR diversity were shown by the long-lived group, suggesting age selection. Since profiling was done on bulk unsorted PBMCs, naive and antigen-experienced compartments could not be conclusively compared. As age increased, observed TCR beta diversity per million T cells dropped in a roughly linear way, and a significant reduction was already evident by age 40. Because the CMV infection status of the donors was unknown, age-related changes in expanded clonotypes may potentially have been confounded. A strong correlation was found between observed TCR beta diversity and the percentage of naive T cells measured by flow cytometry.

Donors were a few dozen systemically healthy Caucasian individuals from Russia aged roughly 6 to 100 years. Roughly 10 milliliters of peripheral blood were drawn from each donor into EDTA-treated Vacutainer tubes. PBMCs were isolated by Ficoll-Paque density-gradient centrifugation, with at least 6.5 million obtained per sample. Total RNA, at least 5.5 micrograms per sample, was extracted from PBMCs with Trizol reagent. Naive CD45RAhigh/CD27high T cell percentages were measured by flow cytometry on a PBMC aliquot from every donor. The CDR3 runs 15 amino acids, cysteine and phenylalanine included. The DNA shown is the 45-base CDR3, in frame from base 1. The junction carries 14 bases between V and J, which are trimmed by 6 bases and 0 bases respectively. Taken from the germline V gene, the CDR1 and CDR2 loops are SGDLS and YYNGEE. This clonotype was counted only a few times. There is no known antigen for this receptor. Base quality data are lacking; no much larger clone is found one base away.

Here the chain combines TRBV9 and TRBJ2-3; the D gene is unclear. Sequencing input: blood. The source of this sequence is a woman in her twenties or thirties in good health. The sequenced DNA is TGTGCCAGCACAAACGGGCCCCTGAGCACAGATACGCAGTATTTT. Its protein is CASTNGPLSTDTQYF.